The clone carrying this T cell receptor beta chain was seen only a few times. Its antigen is still unknown. The record originates from a study of CD8 T cells in ankylosing spondylitis. Germline V gene lookup returns CDR1 SGHRS and CDR2 YFSETQ. V lost 5 bases and J lost 0; bases outside the gene matches: 3. The CDR3 has 15 amino acids. Each TCR beta library was made by quantitative 5'-RACE that incorporated molecular barcodes. MiXCR, run by TCRdb on the 5' RACE reads, gives a single entry per CDR3 protein. The sample consists of approximately 300,000 distinct CDR3 sequences, roughly 8% of them appearing once. The study's findings and limits: Under 10 highly homologous variants formed a TCR beta motif that appeared characteristic of ankylosing spondylitis blood. Researchers reportedly found disease-linked clones significantly enriched in matched ankylosing spondylitis synovial fluid. Some motif variants had been reported before (in reactive arthritis synovial fluid and blood).

The chain carries TRBV5-1 and TRBJ1-4, with TRBD1 matching over 8 bases. Material: blood, either unsorted or a sorted T cell fraction (not recorded which). This sequence was found in a male donor with ankylosing spondylitis. The CDR3 spells CASRETGATNEKLFF. CDR3 coding DNA: TGCGCCAGCAGGGAGACAGGGGCAACTAATGAAAAACTGTTTTTT.